The clone carrying this TCR beta chain was recorded only once. The record originates from a study of blood T cell repertoires in COVID-19. Across the study: Sources were T cells, B-cell-depleted T cells, or PBMCs; the material itself was cDNA or gDNA.

Clones were sequenced by immunoSEQ multiplex PCR, and TCRdb holds only the in-frame ones, with some missing. In the table there are roughly 410,000 clones, over 75% of which are singletons. The receptor comes from a woman aged 40 to 55 with COVID-19, enrolled during active disease. Sequenced input: peripheral blood.

CDR3 sequence reads: CASSYRGGHPDQPQHF. DNA of the CDR3: TGTGCCAGCAGCTACCGAGGGGGACACCCAGATCAGCCCCAGCATTTT. This chain links TRBV7-2 with TRBJ1-5, with a tentative D call TRBD1 (6 bases). V lost 4 bases to trimming and J lost 5 bases, with 18 bases between them. CDR3 length: 16 amino acids. CDR1 is SGHTA, CDR2 FQGNSA, per germline.